The 2 T cell receptor beta chains below were found in one sample sequenced in a study of T-cell reconstitution after alpha-beta-depleted transplantation in children. The authors prepared the TCRbeta library with unique molecular identifiers. One entry per CDR3 protein results from TCRdb running MiXCR on the PCR reads. This table has roughly 500,000 distinct CDR3 sequences, around a third appearing once. The sequencing here drew on PBMCs from the stem cell graft donor, taken from the stem cell graft. The receptor source for this set is a human donor who donated a stem cell graft to a child with aplastic anemia.

The V and J genes are TRBV7-2 and TRBJ2-2; D may be TRBD2 (6 bases). Trimming cost V 5 bases and J 2 bases, with 15 bases left between them. The V gene's germline CDR1 is SGHTA and CDR2 FQGNSA. This CDR3 has 16 residues. The CDR3 DNA is TGTGCCAGCAGCCCCCGGGACTGGGTAAACACCGGGGAGCTGTTTTTT. As protein: CASSPRDWVNTGELFF.

V usage is TRBV28 and J usage is TRBJ1-2; no firm D call. This CDR3 comprises 13 residues. Between the trimmed V and J ends, which lost 8 bases and 0 bases, there was a span of 10 bases. Germline assignment: CDR1 MDHEN and CDR2 SYDVKM. CDR3: CASRTSSNYGYTF. CDR3 DNA: TGTGCCAGCCGGACCAGCTCTAACTATGGCTACACCTTC.